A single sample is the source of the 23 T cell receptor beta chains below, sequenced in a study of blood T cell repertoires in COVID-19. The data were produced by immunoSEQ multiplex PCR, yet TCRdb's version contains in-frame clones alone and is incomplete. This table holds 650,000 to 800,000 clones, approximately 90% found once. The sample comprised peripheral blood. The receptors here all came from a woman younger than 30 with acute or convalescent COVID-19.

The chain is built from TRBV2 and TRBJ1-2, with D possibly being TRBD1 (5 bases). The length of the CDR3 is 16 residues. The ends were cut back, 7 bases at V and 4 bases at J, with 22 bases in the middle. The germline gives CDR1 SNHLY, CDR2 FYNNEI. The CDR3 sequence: CASTSFGGEGGYGYTF. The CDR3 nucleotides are TGTGCCAGCACCTCCTTCGGGGGAGAGGGAGGCTATGGCTACACCTTC.

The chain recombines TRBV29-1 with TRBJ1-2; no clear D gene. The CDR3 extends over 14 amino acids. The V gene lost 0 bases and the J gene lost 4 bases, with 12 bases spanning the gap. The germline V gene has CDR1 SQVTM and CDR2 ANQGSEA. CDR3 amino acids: CSVEEFGGPYGYTF. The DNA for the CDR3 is TGCAGCGTTGAAGAGTTTGGCGGGCCCTATGGCTACACCTTC. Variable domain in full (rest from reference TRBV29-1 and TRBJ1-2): SAVISQKPSRDICQRGTSLTIQCQVDSQVTMMFWYRQQPGQSLTLIATANQGSEATYESGFVIDKFPISRPNLTFSTLTVSNMSPEDSSIYLCSVEEFGGPYGYTFGSGTRLTVV.

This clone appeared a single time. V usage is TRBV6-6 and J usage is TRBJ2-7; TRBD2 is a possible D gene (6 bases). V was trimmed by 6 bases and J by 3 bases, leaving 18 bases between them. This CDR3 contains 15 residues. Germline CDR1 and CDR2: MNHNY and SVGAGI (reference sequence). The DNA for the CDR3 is TGTGCCAGCAGAGCCGCTGGTGCGGGGAACTACGAGCAGTACTTC. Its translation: CASRAAGAGNYEQYF.

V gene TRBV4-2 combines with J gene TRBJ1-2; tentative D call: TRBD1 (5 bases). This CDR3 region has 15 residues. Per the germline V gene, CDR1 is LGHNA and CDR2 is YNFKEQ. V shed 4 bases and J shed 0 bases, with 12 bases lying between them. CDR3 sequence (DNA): TGTGCCAGCAGCCGCGGACAAGAACCTAACTATGGCTACACCTTC. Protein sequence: CASSRGQEPNYGYTF.

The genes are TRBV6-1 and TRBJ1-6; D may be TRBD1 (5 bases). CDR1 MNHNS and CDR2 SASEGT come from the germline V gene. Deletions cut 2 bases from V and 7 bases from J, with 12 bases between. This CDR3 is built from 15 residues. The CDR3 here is CASSESDSLNSPLHF. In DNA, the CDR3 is TGTGCCAGCAGTGAATCTGACAGCCTGAATTCACCCCTCCACTTT.

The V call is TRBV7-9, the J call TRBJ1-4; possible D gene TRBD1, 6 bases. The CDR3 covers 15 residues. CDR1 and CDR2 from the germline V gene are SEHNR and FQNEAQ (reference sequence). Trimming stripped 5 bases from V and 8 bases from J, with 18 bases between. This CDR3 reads CASSPGDGGREKLFF. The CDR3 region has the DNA TGTGCCAGCAGCCCAGGGGACGGTGGTAGGGAAAAACTGTTTTTT.

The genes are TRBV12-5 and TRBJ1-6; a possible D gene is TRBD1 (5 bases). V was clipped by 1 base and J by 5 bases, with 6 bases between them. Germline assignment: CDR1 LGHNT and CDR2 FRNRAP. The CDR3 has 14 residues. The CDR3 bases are TGTGCTAGTGGTTTGGCGACAGATAATTCACCCCTCCACTTT. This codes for CASGLATDNSPLHF.

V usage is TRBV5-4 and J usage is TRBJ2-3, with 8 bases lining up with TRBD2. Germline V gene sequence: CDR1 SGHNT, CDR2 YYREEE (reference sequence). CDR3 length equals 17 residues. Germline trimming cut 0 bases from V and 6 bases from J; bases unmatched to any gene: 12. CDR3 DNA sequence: TGTGCCAGCAGCTTGGGTACTAGCGGATACCTGGCCGATACGCAGTATTTT. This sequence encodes CASSLGTSGYLADTQYF.

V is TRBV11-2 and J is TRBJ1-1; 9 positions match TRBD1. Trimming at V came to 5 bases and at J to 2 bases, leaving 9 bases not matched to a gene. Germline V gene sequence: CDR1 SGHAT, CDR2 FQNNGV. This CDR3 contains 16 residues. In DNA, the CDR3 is TGTGCCAGCAGCCTTACAGGGGGCGCAGGTAACACTGAAGCTTTCTTT. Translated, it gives CASSLTGGAGNTEAFF. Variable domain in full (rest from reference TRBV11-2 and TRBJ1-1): EAGVAQSPRYKIIEKRQSVAFWCNPISGHATLYWYQQILGQGPKLLIQFQNNGVVDDSQLPKDRFSAERLKGVDSTLKIQPAKLEDSAVYLCASSLTGGAGNTEAFFGQGTRLTVV.

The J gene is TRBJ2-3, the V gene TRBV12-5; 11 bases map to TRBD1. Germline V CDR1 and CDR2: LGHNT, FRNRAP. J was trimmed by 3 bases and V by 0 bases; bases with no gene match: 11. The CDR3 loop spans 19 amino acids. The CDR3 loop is CASGLVGNDWDRGTDTQYF. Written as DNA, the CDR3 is TGTGCTAGTGGTTTGGTAGGAAACGATTGGGACAGGGGGACAGATACGCAGTATTTT.

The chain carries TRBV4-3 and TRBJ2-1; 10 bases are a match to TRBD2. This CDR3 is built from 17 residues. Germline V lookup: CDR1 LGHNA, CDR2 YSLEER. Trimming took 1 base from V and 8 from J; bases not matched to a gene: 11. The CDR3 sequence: CASSQGFLAGGRDEQFF. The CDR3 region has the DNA TGCGCCAGCAGCCAAGGATTTTTAGCGGGGGGCCGGGATGAGCAGTTCTTC.

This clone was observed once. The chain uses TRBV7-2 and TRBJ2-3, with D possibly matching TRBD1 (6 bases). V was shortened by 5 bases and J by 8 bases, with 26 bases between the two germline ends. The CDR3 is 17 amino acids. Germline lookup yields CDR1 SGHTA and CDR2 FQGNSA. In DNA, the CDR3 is TGTGCCAGCAGCCCAAGCGGCAGCTTGGGGGCTACCGGTACGCAGTATTTT. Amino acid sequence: CASSPSGSLGATGTQYF.

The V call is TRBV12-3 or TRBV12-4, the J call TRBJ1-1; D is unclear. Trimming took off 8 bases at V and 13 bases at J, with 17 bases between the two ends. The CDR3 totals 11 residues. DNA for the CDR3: TGTGCCAGCGGGCAAGAAGTGGTAGTTTTCTTT. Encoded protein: CASGQEVVVFF.

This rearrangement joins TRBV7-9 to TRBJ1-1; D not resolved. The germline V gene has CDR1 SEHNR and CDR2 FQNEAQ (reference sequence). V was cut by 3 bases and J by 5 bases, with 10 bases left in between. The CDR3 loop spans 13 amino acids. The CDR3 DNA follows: TGTGCCAGCAGCTTTATGGTGGAGACTGAAGCTTTCTTT. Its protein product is CASSFMVETEAFF.

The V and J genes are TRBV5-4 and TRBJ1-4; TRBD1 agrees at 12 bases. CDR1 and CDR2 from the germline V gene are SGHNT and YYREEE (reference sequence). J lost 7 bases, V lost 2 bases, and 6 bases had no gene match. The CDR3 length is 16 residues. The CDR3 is CASSFGTGGSGEKLFF. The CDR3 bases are TGTGCCAGCAGCTTCGGGACAGGGGGCTCGGGTGAAAAACTGTTTTTT.

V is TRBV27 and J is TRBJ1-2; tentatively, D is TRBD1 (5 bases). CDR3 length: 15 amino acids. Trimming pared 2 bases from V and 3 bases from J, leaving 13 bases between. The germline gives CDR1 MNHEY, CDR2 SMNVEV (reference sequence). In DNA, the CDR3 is TGTGCCAGCAGTTTAAGTGAGGGAGGGGACTATGGCTACACCTTC. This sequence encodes CASSLSEGGDYGYTF.

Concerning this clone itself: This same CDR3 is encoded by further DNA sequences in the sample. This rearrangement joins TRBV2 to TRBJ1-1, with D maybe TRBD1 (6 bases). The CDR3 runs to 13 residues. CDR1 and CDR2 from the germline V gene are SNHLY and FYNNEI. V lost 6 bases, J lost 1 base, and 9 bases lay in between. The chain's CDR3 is CASSSQGNTEAFF. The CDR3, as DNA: TGTGCCAGCAGCTCACAGGGGAACACTGAAGCTTTCTTT.

The CDR3, as DNA: TGTGCCAGCAGTTTACCACCAGGGACTGGGGCCAACGTCCTGACTTTC. Amino acids: CASSLPPGTGANVLTF. The chain carries TRBV27 and TRBJ2-6, with a possible D match to TRBD1 (5 bases). CDR1 is MNHEY and CDR2 is SMNVEV in the germline V gene (reference sequence). Trimming cost V 2 bases and J 2 bases, with 10 bases left between them. The CDR3 consists of 16 residues.

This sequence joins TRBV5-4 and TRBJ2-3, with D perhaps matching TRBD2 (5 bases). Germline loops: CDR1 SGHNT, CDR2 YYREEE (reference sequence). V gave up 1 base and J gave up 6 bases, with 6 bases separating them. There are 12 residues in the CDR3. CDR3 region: CASSLPGDTQYF. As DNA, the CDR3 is TGTGCCAGCAGCTTGCCGGGGGATACGCAGTATTTT. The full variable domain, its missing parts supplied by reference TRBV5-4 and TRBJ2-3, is ETGVTQSPTHLIKTRGQQVTLRCSSQSGHNTVSWYQQALGQGPQFIFQYYREEENGRGNFPPRFSGLQFPNYSSELNVNALELDDSALYLCASSLPGDTQYFGPGTRLTVL.

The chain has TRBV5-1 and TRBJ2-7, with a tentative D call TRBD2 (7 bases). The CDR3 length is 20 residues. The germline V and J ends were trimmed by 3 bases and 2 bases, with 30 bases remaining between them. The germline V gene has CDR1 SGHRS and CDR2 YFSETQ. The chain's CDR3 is CASSSVWGGHPRERAYEQYF. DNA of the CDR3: TGCGCCAGCAGCTCCGTATGGGGGGGACACCCAAGGGAACGAGCCTACGAGCAGTACTTC.

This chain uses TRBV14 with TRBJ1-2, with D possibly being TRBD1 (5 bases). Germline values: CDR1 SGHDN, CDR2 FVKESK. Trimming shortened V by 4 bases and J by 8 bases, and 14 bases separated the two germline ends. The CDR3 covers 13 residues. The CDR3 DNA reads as TGTGCCAGCAGCCCGTCAGGGTGGCAGGGCTACACCTTC. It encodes CASSPSGWQGYTF.

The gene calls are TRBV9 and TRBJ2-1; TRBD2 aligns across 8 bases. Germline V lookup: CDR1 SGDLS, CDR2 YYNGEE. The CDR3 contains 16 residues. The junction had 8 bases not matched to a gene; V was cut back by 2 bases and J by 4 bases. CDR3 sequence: CASSVLTGGPYNEQFF. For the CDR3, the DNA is TGTGCCAGCAGCGTCCTTACGGGGGGGCCTTACAATGAGCAGTTCTTC.

CDR3 loop: CASSSFRLRSYGYTF. CDR3 sequence (DNA): TGTGCCAGCAGTTCCTTTCGCCTAAGAAGCTATGGCTACACCTTC. The rearrangement uses TRBV28 and TRBJ1-2; D remains unclear. Germline V gives CDR1 MDHEN, CDR2 SYDVKM. V lost 4 bases and J lost 4, with 16 bases in between. This CDR3 has 15 residues.